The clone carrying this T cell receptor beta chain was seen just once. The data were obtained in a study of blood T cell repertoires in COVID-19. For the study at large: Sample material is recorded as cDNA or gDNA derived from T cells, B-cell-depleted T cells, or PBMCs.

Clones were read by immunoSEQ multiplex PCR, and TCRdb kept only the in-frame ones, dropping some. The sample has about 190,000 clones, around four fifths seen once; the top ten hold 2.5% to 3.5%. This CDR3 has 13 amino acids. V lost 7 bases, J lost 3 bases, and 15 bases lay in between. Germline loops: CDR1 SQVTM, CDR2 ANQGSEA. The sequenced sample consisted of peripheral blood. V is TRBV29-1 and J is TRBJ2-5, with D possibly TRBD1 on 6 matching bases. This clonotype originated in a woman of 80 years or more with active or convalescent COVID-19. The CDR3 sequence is CSGVGALEETQYF. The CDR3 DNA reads TGCAGCGGCGTGGGGGCACTAGAAGAGACCCAGTACTTC.